This T cell receptor (beta chain) was sequenced in a study of beta chain features in type 1 diabetes. The wider study: Examination spanned roughly 110 million sorted cells from all samples.

Findings of the study overall: The naive, central memory and Treg TCRB repertoires of patients appeared to be more similar to one another than those of healthy donors.

Only a few counts were recorded for this clone. Its specificity is unknown. Reverse transcription of all isolated RNA meant that expressed TCRB transcripts were sequenced. TCRdb's copy holds only in-frame clones and misses some; the assay was immunoSEQ multiplex PCR. Of roughly 610,000 clones listed, 15% to 19% are singletons. The source material was naive CD4+ T cells from blood. This clonotype was obtained from a man aged 18 to 30 in good health.

Here the CDR3 DNA reads TGTGCCAGCAGCCAACGAACAGGGTGGTCCGGGGAGCTGTTTTTT. It yields the protein CASSQRTGWSGELFF. The chain joins TRBV14 to TRBJ2-2; D possibly corresponds to TRBD1 (6 bases). V was pared by 2 bases and J by 6 bases, with 13 bases between. Looked up from germline, CDR1 is SGHDN and CDR2 is FVKESK. The CDR3 totals 15 residues.